These 14 T cell receptor beta chains were all obtained from the same sample, sequenced in a study of blood T cell repertoires in COVID-19. This table comes from immunoSEQ multiplex PCR, and its TCRdb copy is limited to in-frame clones, with some not included. This sample carries around 35,000 clones, 70% to 90% of them seen once, and the ten largest clones take roughly 12%. Sample: peripheral blood. These TCRs come from a man in his sixties with active COVID-19.

CDR3: CASSIVAGENEQYF. In DNA, the CDR3 is TGTGCCAGTAGTATAGTGGCAGGGGAGAACGAGCAGTACTTC. The rearrangement links TRBV19 to TRBJ2-7, with D possibly TRBD1 on 6 matching bases. CDR1 is LNHDA, CDR2 SQIVND, per germline (reference sequence). With 1 base removed from V and 5 bases from J, the gap between germline ends came to 12 bases. The CDR3 has 14 amino acids.

The chain joins TRBV5-1 to TRBJ1-2; perhaps TRBD1 as D (6 bases). The V gene's germline CDR1 is SGHRS and CDR2 YFSETQ. CDR3 length: 14 residues. V was pared by 1 base and J by 3 bases, with 10 bases between. The CDR3 sequence is CASSLRGSDYGYTF. The CDR3 DNA sequence: TGCGCCAGCAGCTTGAGGGGGAGCGACTATGGCTACACCTTC.

V and J are TRBV7-2 and TRBJ2-2, with D perhaps matching TRBD2 (5 bases). CDR3 length: 13 amino acids. V was trimmed by 9 bases and J by 0 bases, leaving 8 bases between them. Germline V gene lookup returns CDR1 SGHTA and CDR2 FQGNSA. DNA for the CDR3: TGTGCCAGGAGGGCCCCGAACACCGGGGAGCTGTTTTTT. This translates into CARRAPNTGELFF.

This rearrangement joins TRBV9 to TRBJ2-3; unclear D gene. V lost 3 bases, J lost 2 bases, and 10 bases lay in between. The CDR3 is made up of 14 amino acids. The V gene's germline CDR1 is SGDLS and CDR2 YYNGEE. The CDR3 reads CASSAWAPTDTQYF. CDR3 in DNA: TGTGCCAGCAGCGCGTGGGCCCCCACAGATACGCAGTATTTT.

CDR3 nucleotide sequence: TGTGCCAGCAGCGTAGCTTCGGACAGGGTGGATACCACAGATACGCAGTATTTT. Protein product: CASSVASDRVDTTDTQYF. The V gene is TRBV9, the J gene TRBJ2-3, with 8 bases identical to TRBD1. Germline V gene data show CDR1 as SGDLS and CDR2 as YYNGEE. V lost 0 bases, J lost 2 bases, and 11 bases stayed unmatched. The CDR3 runs to 18 residues.

The chain has TRBV10-3 and TRBJ1-5, with a possible D match to TRBD1 (5 bases). Per the germline V gene, CDR1 is ENHRY and CDR2 is SYGVKD. The CDR3 sequence is 14 residues long. The ends were cut back, 4 bases at V and 4 bases at J, with 11 bases in the middle. The CDR3 protein is CAISGDRGNQPQHF. In nucleotides, the CDR3 is TGTGCCATCAGTGGAGACAGAGGTAATCAGCCCCAGCATTTT.

The V gene is TRBV18, the J gene TRBJ1-3, with 7 bases aligning to TRBD1. The CDR3 sequence is 18 residues long. Germline V gives CDR1 KGHSH, CDR2 LQKENI. V was pared by 1 base and J by 1 base, with 10 bases of the junction left unmatched. CDR3 sequence (DNA): TGTGCCAGCTCACCACGAGCGGAACAGACAGGGTCTGGAAACACCATATATTTT. Its translation: CASSPRAEQTGSGNTIYF.

This clone appeared once. V usage is TRBV5-6 and J usage is TRBJ2-1, with D possibly being TRBD2 (5 bases). In germline, CDR1 is SGHDT, CDR2 YYEEEE. This CDR3 contains 15 residues. Trimming cost V 1 base and J 4 bases, with 12 bases left between them. CDR3 region: CASSLWAGPYNEQFF. CDR3 DNA: TGTGCCAGCAGCTTGTGGGCGGGCCCGTACAATGAGCAGTTCTTC. Combining the CDR3 with reference TRBV5-6 and TRBJ2-1 gives the whole variable domain DAGVTQSPTHLIKTRGQQVTLRCSPKSGHDTVSWYQQALGQGPQFIFQYYEEEERQRGNFPDRFSGHQFPNYSSELNVNALLLGDSALYLCASSLWAGPYNEQFFGPGTRLTVL.

About this clone itself: At one end, the junction sequence differs from germline, possibly due to a read error. This chain uses TRBV29-1 with TRBJ2-3; D call uncertain. CDR3 size: 13 residues. The germline CDR1 and CDR2 sequences are SQVTM and ANQGSEA. As DNA, the CDR3 is TGCAGCGTCGAAGGGCTAGTCTTAGATACGCAGTATTTT. This codes for CSVEGLVLDTQYF.

The rearrangement links TRBV6-6 to TRBJ1-1; D possibly corresponds to TRBD1 (5 bases). This CDR3 contains 14 residues. Germline V gene sequence: CDR1 MNHNY, CDR2 SVGAGI (reference sequence). With 5 bases removed from V and 1 base from J, the gap between germline ends came to 11 bases. CDR3 amino acids: CASSLGLSNTEAFF. The CDR3 DNA follows: TGTGCCAGCAGTCTGGGACTTTCGAACACTGAAGCTTTCTTT.

The chain links TRBV10-3 to TRBJ2-7; 9 bases agree with TRBD2. This CDR3 contains 15 residues. CDR1 and CDR2 (germline): ENHRY, SYGVKD. Trimming took 10 bases from V and 5 from J; bases not matched to a gene: 15. The CDR3 coding sequence is TGTGCCACCCGGGATAGCGGGAGTTTCGGCAACGAGCAGTACTTC. Protein sequence: CATRDSGSFGNEQYF.

A single count supports this clone. V usage is TRBV2 and J usage is TRBJ2-7; D is uncertain. V was trimmed by 4 bases and J by 4 bases, leaving 5 bases between them. The V gene's germline CDR1 is SNHLY and CDR2 FYNNEI. This CDR3 contains 11 residues. The CDR3 region has the DNA TGTGCCAGCAGTGCGGTTTACGAGCAGTACTTC. Protein sequence: CASSAVYEQYF.

The genes are TRBV2 and TRBJ2-2; perhaps TRBD2 as D (5 bases). V lost 5 bases and J lost 0, with 13 bases in between. Germline CDR1 and CDR2: SNHLY and FYNNEI. The CDR3 runs 16 residues. DNA of the CDR3: TGTGCCAGCAGTCCCGGACTGTTAACGAACACCGGGGAGCTGTTTTTT. Translating gives CASSPGLLTNTGELFF. The entire variable domain, with the rest obtained from reference TRBV2 and TRBJ2-2, is as follows: EPEVTQTPSHQVTQMGQEVILRCVPISNHLYFYWYRQILGQKVEFLVSFYNNEISEKSEIFDDQFSVERPDGSNFTLKIRSTKLEDSAMYFCASSPGLLTNTGELFFGEGSRLTVL.

This chain joins TRBV27 and TRBJ1-1, with a weak D call TRBD1 (5 bases). The CDR3 length is 13 residues. Looked up from germline, CDR1 is MNHEY and CDR2 is SMNVEV (reference sequence). The germline V and J ends were trimmed by 4 bases and 0 bases, with 6 bases remaining between them. The CDR3 DNA is TGTGCCAGCAGTTCGACAGTGAACACTGAAGCTTTCTTT. Protein sequence: CASSSTVNTEAFF.